This T cell receptor (beta chain) was captured by sequencing in a study of untreated major depressive disorder. With regard to this clone: The antigen remains undetermined.

Findings and limits, study-wide: TRBV05-01 (Vbeta 5.1) usage was higher in CD4+ T cells of depressed patients than controls.

This table comes from immunoSEQ multiplex PCR, and its TCRdb copy is limited to in-frame clones, with some not included. Among roughly 17,000 clones listed, more than 85% were seen once. CDR1 and CDR2 (germline): GTSNPN, SVGIG (reference sequence). Trimming shortened V by 0 bases and J by 1 base, and 12 bases separated the two germline ends. The CDR3 contains 15 residues. The receptor comes from a middle-aged woman with major depressive disorder. The chain links TRBV30 to TRBJ1-2; no clear D gene. What was sequenced was CD4+ T cells from PBMCs. The CDR3 protein is CAWSVQYSLNYGYTF. In nucleotides, the CDR3 is TGTGCCTGGAGTGTACAGTATAGCCTTAACTATGGCTACACCTTC.